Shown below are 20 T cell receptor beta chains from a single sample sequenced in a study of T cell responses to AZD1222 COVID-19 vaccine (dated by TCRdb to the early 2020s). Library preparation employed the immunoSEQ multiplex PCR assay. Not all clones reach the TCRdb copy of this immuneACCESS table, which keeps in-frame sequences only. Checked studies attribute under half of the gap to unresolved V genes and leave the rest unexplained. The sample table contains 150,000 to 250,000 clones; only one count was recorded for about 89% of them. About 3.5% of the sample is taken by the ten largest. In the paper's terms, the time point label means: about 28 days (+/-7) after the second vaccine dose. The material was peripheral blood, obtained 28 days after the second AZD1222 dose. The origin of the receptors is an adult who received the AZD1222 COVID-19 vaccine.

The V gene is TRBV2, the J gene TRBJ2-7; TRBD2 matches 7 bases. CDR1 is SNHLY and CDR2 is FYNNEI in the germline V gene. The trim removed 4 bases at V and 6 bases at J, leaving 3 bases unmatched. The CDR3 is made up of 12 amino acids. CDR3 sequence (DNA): TGTGCCAGCAGTGTTGTAGCGGGCGAGCAGTACTTC. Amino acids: CASSVVAGEQYF.

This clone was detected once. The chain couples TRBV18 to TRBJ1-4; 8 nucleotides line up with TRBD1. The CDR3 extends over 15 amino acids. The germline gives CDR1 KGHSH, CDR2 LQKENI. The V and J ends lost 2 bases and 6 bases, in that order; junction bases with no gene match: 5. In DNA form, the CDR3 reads TGTGCCAGCTCACCAGGGACAGGATATGATGAAAAACTGTTTTTT. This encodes CASSPGTGYDEKLFF.

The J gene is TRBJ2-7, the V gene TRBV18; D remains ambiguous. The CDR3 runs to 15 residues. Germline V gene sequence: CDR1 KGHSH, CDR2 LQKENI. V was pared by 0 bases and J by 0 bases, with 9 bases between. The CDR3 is CASSPPAVHSYEQYF. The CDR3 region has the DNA TGTGCCAGCTCACCACCGGCGGTTCACTCCTACGAGCAGTACTTC.

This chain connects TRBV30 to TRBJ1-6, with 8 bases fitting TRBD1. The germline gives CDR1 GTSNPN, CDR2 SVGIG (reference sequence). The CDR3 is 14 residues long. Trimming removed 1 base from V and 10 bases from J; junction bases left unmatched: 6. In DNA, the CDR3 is TGTGCCTGGAGTGCAGGGGGCTCGGGATCACCCCTCCACTTT. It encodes CAWSAGGSGSPLHF.

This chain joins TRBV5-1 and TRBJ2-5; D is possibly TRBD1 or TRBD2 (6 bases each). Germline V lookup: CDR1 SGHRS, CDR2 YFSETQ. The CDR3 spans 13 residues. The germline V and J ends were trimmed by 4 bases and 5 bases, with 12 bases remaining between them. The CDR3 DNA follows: TGCGCCAGCAGCCCGAGGGGGGCGGAGACCCAGTACTTC. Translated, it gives CASSPRGAETQYF. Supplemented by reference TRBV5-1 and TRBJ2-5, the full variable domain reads KAGVTQTPRYLIKTRGQQVTLSCSPISGHRSVSWYQQTPGQGLQFLFEYFSETQRNKGNFPGRFSGRQFSNSRSEMNVSTLELGDSALYLCASSPRGAETQYFGPGTRLLVL.

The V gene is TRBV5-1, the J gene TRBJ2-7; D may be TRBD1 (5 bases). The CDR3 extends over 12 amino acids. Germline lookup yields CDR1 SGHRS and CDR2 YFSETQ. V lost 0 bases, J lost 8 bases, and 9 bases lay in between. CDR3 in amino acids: CASSLVDTQQYF. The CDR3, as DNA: TGCGCCAGCAGCTTGGTGGACACCCAGCAGTACTTC.

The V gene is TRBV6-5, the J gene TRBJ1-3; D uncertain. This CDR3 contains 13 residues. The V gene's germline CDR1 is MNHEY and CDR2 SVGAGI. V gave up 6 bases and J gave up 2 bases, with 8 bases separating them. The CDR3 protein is CASSSPTGNTIYF. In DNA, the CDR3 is TGTGCCAGCAGCTCTCCTACTGGAAACACCATATATTTT.

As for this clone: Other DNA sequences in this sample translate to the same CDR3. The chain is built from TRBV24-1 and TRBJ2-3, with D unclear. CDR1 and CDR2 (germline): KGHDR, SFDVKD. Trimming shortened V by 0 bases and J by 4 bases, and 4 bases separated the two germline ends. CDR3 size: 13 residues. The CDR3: CATSDLGADTQYF. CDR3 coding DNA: TGTGCCACCAGTGATTTGGGCGCAGATACGCAGTATTTT.

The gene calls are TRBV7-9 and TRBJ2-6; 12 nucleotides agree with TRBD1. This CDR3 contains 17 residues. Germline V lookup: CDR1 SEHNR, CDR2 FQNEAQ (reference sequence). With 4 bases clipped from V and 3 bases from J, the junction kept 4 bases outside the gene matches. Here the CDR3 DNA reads TGTGCCAGCAGCTGGGGACAGGGGGCGCTTGGGGCCAACGTCCTGACTTTC. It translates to CASSWGQGALGANVLTF.

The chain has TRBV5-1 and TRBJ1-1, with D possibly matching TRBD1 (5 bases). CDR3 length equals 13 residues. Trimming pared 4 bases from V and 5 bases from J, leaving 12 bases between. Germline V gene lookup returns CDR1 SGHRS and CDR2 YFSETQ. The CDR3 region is CASSPESGTEAFF. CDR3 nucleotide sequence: TGCGCCAGCAGCCCTGAGTCAGGGACTGAAGCTTTCTTT.

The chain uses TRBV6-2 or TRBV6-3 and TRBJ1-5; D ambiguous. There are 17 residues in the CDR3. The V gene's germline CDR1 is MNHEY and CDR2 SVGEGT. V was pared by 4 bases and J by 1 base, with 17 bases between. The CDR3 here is CASSSLAGGGSNQPQHF. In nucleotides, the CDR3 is TGTGCCAGCAGTTCCCTTGCGGGTGGAGGGAGCAATCAGCCCCAGCATTTT.

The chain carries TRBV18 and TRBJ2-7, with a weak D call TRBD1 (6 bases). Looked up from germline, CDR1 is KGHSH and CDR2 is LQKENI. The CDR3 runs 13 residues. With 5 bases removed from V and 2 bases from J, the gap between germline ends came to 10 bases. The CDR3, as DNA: TGTGCCAGCTCAAGGGACAAAGCCTACGAGCAGTACTTC. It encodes CASSRDKAYEQYF. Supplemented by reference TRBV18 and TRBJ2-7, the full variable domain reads NAGVMQNPRHLVRRRGQEARLRCSPMKGHSHVYWYRQLPEEGLKFMVYLQKENIIDESGMPKERFSAEFPKEGPSILRIQQVVRGDSAAYFCASSRDKAYEQYFGPGTRLTVT.

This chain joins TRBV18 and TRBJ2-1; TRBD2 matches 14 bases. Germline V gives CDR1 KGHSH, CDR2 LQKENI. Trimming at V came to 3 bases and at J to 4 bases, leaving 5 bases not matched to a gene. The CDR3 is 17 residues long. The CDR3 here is CASSPSRLAGGYNEQFF. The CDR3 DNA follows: TGTGCCAGCTCACCGAGTAGACTAGCGGGAGGGTACAATGAGCAGTTCTTC.

The chain's CDR3 is CASSFPGVYGYTF. The CDR3 DNA is TGTGCCAGCAGTTTCCCGGGGGTTTATGGCTACACCTTC. The V gene is TRBV28, the J gene TRBJ1-2, with a weak D call TRBD1 (5 bases). The CDR3 runs to 13 residues. The V gene lost 3 bases and the J gene lost 5 bases, with 10 bases spanning the gap. Germline V CDR1 and CDR2: MDHEN, SYDVKM.

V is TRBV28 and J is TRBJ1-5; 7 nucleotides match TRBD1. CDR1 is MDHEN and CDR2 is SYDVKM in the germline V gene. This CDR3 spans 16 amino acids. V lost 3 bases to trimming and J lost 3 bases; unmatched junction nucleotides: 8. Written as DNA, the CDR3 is TGTGCCAGCAGTTTTGTGCAGGGGGTCCCCAATCAGCCCCAGCATTTT. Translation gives CASSFVQGVPNQPQHF. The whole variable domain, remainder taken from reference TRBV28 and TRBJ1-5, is DVKVTQSSRYLVKRTGEKVFLECVQDMDHENMFWYRQDPGLGLRLIYFSYDVKMKEKGDIPEGYSVSREKKERFSLILESASTNQTSMYLCASSFVQGVPNQPQHFGDGTRLSIL.

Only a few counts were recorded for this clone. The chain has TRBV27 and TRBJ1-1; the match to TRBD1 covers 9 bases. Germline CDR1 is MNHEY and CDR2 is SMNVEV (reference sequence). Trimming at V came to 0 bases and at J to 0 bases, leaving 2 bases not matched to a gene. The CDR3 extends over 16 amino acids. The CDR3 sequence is CASSLSGQGMNTEAFF. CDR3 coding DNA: TGTGCCAGCAGTTTATCGGGACAGGGTATGAACACTGAAGCTTTCTTT.

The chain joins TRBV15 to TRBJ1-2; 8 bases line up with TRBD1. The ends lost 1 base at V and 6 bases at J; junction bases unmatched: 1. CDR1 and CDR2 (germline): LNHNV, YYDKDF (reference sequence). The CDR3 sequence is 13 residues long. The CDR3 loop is CATSRGTGNGYTF. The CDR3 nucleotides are TGTGCCACCAGCAGAGGGACAGGGAATGGCTACACCTTC.

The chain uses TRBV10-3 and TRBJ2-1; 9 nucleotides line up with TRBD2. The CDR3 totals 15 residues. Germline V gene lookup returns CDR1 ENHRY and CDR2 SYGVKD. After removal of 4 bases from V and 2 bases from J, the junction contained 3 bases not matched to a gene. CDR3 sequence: CAISAGLAPYNEQFF. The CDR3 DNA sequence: TGTGCCATCAGTGCCGGACTAGCGCCCTACAATGAGCAGTTCTTC.

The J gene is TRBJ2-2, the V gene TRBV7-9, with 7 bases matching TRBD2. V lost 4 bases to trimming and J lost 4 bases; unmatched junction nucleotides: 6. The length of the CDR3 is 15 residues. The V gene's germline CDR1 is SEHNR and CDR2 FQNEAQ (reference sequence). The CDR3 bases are TGTGCCAGCAGCTGGGGGAGGGTGTCCACCGGGGAGCTGTTTTTT. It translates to CASSWGRVSTGELFF.

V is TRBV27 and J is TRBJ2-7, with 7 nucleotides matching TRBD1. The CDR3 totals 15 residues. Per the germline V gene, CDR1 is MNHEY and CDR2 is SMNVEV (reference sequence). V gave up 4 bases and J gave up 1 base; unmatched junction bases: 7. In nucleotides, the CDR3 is TGTGCCAGCAGTTCCCTCGGGACAGCGTCCTACGAGCAGTACTTC. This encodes CASSSLGTASYEQYF.